The clone carrying this T cell receptor beta chain was recorded at least ten times. The sample contains more than one DNA sequence encoding this CDR3. This sample stems from a study of shared clonotypes between healthy human individuals. Study overall: Used for every donor were three CD4 naive, three CD4 memory, two CD8 naive and one CD8 memory plate.

Generated by immunoSEQ multiplex PCR, the TCRdb table keeps only in-frame clones and is missing some. The profile shows more than 550,000 clones, roughly 72% of them singletons. Deletions cut 6 bases from V and 8 bases from J, with 19 bases between. The CDR3 length is 15 residues. The germline gives CDR1 MDHEN, CDR2 SYDVKM. The receptor's source is a woman aged 25 to 39 in good health. The sample comprised memory CD4+ T cells sorted from blood. Subset defined: CD45RA-negative fraction. The rearrangement joins TRBV28 to TRBJ1-4; tentatively, D is TRBD1 (6 bases). This CDR3 reads CASRPQTGIGEKLFF. DNA of the CDR3: TGTGCCAGCAGACCCCAGACAGGAATAGGGGAAAAACTGTTTTTT.